This T cell receptor (beta chain) was observed in a study of blood T cell repertoires in COVID-19 (dated by TCRdb to about 2020). Background for the entire study: Samples covering the acute and convalescent phases of COVID-19 were provided by collaborators in the United States, Italy and Spain. Deeply sampled blood TCRbeta repertoires from subjects exposed to, actively infected with, or recovered from COVID-19 were included in the dataset. Where HLA class I and class II types were available, the types were taken from metadata supplied by the sample provider, not from assay-based typing. The repertoires were released in a freely available public database intended as a resource for research on the immune response to SARS-CoV-2. The samples were drawn from the first 160 participants of the ongoing ImmuneRACE study and from some 1,300 subjects provided by 6 global collaborators. The prospective study material was composed of cDNA or gDNA derived from T cells, B-cell-depleted T cells, or PBMCs. The sample metadata nearly always contained a de-identified subject ID, COVID-19 status, age in years and sex. Here is what the overall study found, with its caveats: Clinical and demographic metadata were provided uncurated, with the amount varying by source and participant.

The CDR3 has 13 amino acids, counting the end cysteine and phenylalanine. Only the CDR3 DNA stays, 39 bases, in frame from base 1. Per the germline V gene, MNHNS is the CDR1 and SASEGT is the CDR2. V trim: 2 bases; J trim: 8 bases; unmatched bases: 5. To note about this clone: Its recognized antigen is unknown. No base quality information exists; no much larger clone differs at one position.

Each collaborating institution followed its own protocols to collect whole blood in K2EDTA tubes. For TCRbeta analysis, collaborator samples were shipped as frozen whole blood, as isolated PBMCs, or as DNA extracted from either sample type. TCRbeta CDR3 regions were amplified from genomic DNA using the immunoSEQ Assay, a bias-controlled multiplex PCR. For the original study's pipeline: The number of nucleated cells in each sample was estimated from the amplification of reference gene primers within the assay. To quantify the absolute abundance of each unique TCRbeta CDR3 rearrangement, sequence reads were collapsed and filtered. For each sample, productive Simpson clonality was calculated as the square root of Simpson's diversity index across productive rearrangements. TCRdb took over this immuneACCESS table, retaining in-frame rearrangements with V and J assigned. Such tables are incomplete; in checked studies, under half of the missing clones stem from an unresolved V gene, and the remainder is unexplained. Clone size and the V and J calls come from that table; the DNA yielded D and trimming. The sample includes 150,000 to 200,000 clones, with about four fifths observed a single time. Roughly 11% of the sample belongs to the ten largest clones.

Sequencing was done on a sample of peripheral blood. The chain is assembled from TRBV6-1 and TRBJ1-2; 7 central nucleotides agree with TRBD1. The TCR sequence derives from a man aged 55-75 years with active or convalescent COVID-19. The DNA sequence is given as TGTGCCAGCAGTGAACCCAGGGGGGACGGCTACACCTTC. It is translated as CASSEPRGDGYTF.